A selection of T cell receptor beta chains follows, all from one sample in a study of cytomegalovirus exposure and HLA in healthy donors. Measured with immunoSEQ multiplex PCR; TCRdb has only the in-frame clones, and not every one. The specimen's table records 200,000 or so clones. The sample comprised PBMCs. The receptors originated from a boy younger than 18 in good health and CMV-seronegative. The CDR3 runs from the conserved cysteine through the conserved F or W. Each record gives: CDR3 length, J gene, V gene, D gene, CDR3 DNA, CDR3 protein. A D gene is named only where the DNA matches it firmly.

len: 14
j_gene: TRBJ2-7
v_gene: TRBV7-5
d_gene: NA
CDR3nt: TGTGTCAGAACCTTAGCTCAATTCGGCTACGAGCAGTACTTC
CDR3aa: CVRTLAQFGYEQYF

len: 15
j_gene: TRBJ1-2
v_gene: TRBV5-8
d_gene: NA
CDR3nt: TGTGCCAGCAGCTACCGCGGGGGGGTTGTTTATGGCTACACCTTC
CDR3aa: CASSYRGGVVYGYTF

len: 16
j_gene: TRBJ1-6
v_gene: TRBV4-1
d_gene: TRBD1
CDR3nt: TGCGCCAGCAGCCAACCCGGGACAGCCTATAATTCACCCCTCCACTTT
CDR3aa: CASSQPGTAYNSPLHF

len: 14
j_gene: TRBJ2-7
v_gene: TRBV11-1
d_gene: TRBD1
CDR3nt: TGTGCCAGCAGCTCCAGACAGGGGGAATACGAGCAGTACTTC
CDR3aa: CASSSRQGEYEQYF

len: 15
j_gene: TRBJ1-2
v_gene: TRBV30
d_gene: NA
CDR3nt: TGTGCCTGGAGCCGACCTGCAGGGGTGAACTATGGCTACACCTTC
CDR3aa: CAWSRPAGVNYGYTF

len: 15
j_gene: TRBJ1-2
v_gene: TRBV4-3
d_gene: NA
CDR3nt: TGCGCCAGCAGCCAAGAGGGGCAGGCTCGAAACGGCTACACCTTC
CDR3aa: CASSQEGQARNGYTF

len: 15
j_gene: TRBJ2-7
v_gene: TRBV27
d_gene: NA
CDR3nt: TGTGCCAGCAGGGAAGTTCGGGGGACGGCCTACGAGCAGTACTTC
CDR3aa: CASREVRGTAYEQYF

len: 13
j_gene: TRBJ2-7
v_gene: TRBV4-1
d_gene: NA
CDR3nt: TGCGCCAGCAGCCAGGTTGGGGCTGGCGAGCAGTACTTC
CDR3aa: CASSQVGAGEQYF

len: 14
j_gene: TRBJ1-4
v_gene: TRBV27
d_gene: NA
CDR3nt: TGTGCCAGCAGTTTAGGACAGACAAATGAAAAACTGTTTTTT
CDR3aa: CASSLGQTNEKLFF

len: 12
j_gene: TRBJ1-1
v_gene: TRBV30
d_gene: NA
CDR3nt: TGTGCCTGGACCTCGGGGAACACTGAAGCTTTCTTT
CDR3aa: CAWTSGNTEAFF

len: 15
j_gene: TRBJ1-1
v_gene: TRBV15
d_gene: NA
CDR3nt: TGTGCCACCAGCAGAGTAGAAAGGGGCGGCACTGAAGCTTTCTTT
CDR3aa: CATSRVERGGTEAFF

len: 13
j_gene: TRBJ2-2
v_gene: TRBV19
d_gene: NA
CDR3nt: TGTGCCAGCCGGGACAACCTTTTTGGGGAGCTGTTTTTT
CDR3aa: CASRDNLFGELFF

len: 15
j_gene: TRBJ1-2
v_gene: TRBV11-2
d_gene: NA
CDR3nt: TGTGCCAGCAGCTTGATTGGGGGCTATCGCTATGGCTACACCTTC
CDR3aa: CASSLIGGYRYGYTF

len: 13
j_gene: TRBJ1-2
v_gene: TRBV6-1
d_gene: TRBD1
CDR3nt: TGTGCCAGCAACAGGGGGACGGGGTATGGCTACACCTTC
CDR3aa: CASNRGTGYGYTF

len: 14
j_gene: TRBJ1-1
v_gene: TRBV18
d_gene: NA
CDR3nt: TGTGCCAGCTCAACCCCACGGGGGGAGACTGAAGCTTTCTTT
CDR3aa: CASSTPRGETEAFF

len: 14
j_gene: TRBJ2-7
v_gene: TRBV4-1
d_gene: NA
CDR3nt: TGCGCCAGCAGCCAAGATGCGGCGGCCTACGAGCAGTACTTC
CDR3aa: CASSQDAAAYEQYF

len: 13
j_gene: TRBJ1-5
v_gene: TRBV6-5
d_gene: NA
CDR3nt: TGTGCCAGCAGTACAGGTTCTAATCAGCCCCAGCATTTT
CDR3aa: CASSTGSNQPQHF

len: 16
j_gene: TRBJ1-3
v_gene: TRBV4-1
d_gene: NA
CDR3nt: TGCGCCAGCAGCCAAGAGGGGGAGGGGACTGGAAACACCATATATTTT
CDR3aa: CASSQEGEGTGNTIYF

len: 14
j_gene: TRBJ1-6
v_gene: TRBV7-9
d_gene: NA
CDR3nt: TGTGCCAGCAGCTTAGCAGAGTATAATTCACCCCTCCACTTT
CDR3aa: CASSLAEYNSPLHF

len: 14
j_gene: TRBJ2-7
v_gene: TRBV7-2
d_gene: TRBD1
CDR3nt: TGTGCCAGCACCAGGGACAGGGGTGACTACGAGCAGTACTTC
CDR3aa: CASTRDRGDYEQYF

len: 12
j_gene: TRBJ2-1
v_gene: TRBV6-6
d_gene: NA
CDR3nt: TGTGCCAGCAGTTACGGCGGCAATGAGCAGTTCTTC
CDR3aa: CASSYGGNEQFF

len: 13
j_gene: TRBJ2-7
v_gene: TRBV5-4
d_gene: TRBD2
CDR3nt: TGTGCCAGCAGCTTGGCGGAGCGGGGCGAGCAGTACTTC
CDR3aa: CASSLAERGEQYF

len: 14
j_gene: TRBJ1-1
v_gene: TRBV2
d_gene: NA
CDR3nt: TGTGCCAGCAGGGAACAGGGCCTACACACTGAAGCTTTCTTT
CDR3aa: CASREQGLHTEAFF

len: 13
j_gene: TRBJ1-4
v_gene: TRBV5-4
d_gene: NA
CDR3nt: TGTGCCAGCAGCTACCAAACAGGAGAAAAACTGTTTTTT
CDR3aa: CASSYQTGEKLFF

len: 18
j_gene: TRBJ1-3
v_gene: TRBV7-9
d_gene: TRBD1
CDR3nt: TGTGCCAGCAGCATCTATCTAGGGGACAGGAGCGTGGGAAACACCATATATTTT
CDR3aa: CASSIYLGDRSVGNTIYF

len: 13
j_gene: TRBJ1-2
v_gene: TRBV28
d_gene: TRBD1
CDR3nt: TGTGCCAGCAGTTCGGTGACAGGGGAAGGCTACACCTTC
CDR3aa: CASSSVTGEGYTF

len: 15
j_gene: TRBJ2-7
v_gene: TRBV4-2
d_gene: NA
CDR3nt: TGTGCCAGCGGACGGGGAACCGGCGAGGGCGACGAGCAGTACTTC
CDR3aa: CASGRGTGEGDEQYF

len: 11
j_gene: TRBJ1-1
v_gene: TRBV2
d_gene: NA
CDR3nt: TGTGCCAGCACAGGGAGGACTGAAGCTTTCTTT
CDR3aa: CASTGRTEAFF

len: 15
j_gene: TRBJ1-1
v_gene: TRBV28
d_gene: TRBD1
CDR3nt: TGTGCCAGCGGACCACAACACAGGGGGCAGGGTGAAGCTTTCTTT
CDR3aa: CASGPQHRGQGEAFF

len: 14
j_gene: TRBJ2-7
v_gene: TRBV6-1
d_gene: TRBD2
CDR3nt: TGTGCCAGCAGCACTAGCGGGGTAACCTACGAGCAGTACTTC
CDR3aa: CASSTSGVTYEQYF

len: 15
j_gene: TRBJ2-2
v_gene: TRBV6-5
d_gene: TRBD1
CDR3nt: TGTGCCAGCAGACTTGACAGGGGGATCACCGGGGAGCTGTTTTTT
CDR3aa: CASRLDRGITGELFF